This section outlines one T cell receptor beta chain sequence together with its context. Its cognate antigen is unknown. The data belong to a study of CD8 T cells in ankylosing spondylitis. Findings and caveats of the study: Made up of about eight highly homologous variants, a TCR beta motif appeared characteristic of ankylosing spondylitis blood.

TCRdb analysed the 5' RACE reads with MiXCR anew, one entry per CDR3 protein. The sample lists 100,000 or so distinct CDR3 sequences, around 8.5% occurring once. The CDR3 has 15 amino acids. Trimming took off 2 bases at V and 2 bases at J, with 15 bases between the two ends. Germline values: CDR1 SQVTM, CDR2 ANQGSEA. This receptor was obtained from a male donor with ankylosing spondylitis. The V and J genes are TRBV29-1 and TRBJ1-1, with no clear D. Sequenced material: blood, either unsorted or a sorted T cell fraction (not recorded which). CDR3 bases: TGCAGCGTTGAAATTTCCGCCGCCCTTAACACTGAAGCTTTCTTT. It specifies CSVEISAALNTEAFF.